This T cell receptor beta chain was sequenced for a study of blood T cell repertoires in COVID-19. Study-level information: Donors in the United States, Italy and Spain gave samples during acute or convalescent COVID-19.

Germline V gives CDR1 SGHTA, CDR2 FQGNSA. V gave up 1 base and J gave up 4 bases, with 12 bases separating them. The CDR3 is 15 residues long. TCRdb keeps only in-frame clones here, not all; method: immunoSEQ multiplex PCR. The data hold 95,000 to 150,000 clones, with 70% to 85% observed a single time. The sequenced material came from peripheral blood. The genes are TRBV7-2 and TRBJ2-3; a possible D gene is TRBD1 (6 bases). The receptor was derived from a woman between 65 and 79 years old with acute or convalescent COVID-19. The CDR3 nucleotides read TGTGCCAGCAGCTTAGGGGGGACATGGGCAGATACGCAGTATTTT. Translating gives CASSLGGTWADTQYF.